The 7 T cell receptor beta chains presented below share a single source sample, sequenced in a study of blood T cell repertoires in COVID-19 (dated by TCRdb to about 2020). The protocol used for the library was the immunoSEQ multiplex PCR assay. In TCRdb, the immuneACCESS table is reduced to in-frame sequences with V and J assigned. These tables do not hold every clone; where another copy was compared, an unresolved V gene accounts for under half, and the others remain unexplained. In all, the sample holds approximately 120,000 clones, and about 82% of those were seen once. Approximately 5.3% of the sample goes to the ten largest clones. Sequencing was done on a sample of peripheral blood. The receptors shown here come from a human donor in a cohort sampled during active COVID-19.

The CDR3: CASSPTTGPGELFF. CDR3 DNA: TGTGCCAGCAGCCCGACAACAGGGCCCGGGGAGCTGTTTTTT. The chain employs TRBV3-1 (or the pseudogene TRBV3-2) and TRBJ2-2; a possible D gene is TRBD1 (6 bases). V gave up 4 bases and J gave up 6 bases, with 12 bases separating them. CDR1 and CDR2 from the germline V gene are LGHDT and YNNKEL (reference sequence). CDR3 length: 14 residues.

The CDR3 DNA reads TGTGCCAGCAGCTTATTTGGCATGAACACTGAAGCTTTCTTT. Protein product: CASSLFGMNTEAFF. This sequence joins TRBV7-2 and TRBJ1-1, with D unresolved. The CDR3 has 14 amino acids. The germline V gene has CDR1 SGHTA and CDR2 FQGNSA. V lost 2 bases and J lost 0, with 7 bases in between.

The CDR3 DNA reads TGTGCCAGCAGCTTCGGACTGGGGTCACCCCTCCACTTT. Its protein is CASSFGLGSPLHF. The chain recombines TRBV7-7 with TRBJ1-6; D not resolved. The CDR3 is 13 amino acids. Germline values: CDR1 SSHAT, CDR2 FNYEAQ (reference sequence). V lost 3 bases and J lost 10, with 10 bases in between.

The gene calls are TRBV19 and TRBJ2-3; 9 bases are shared with TRBD2. Germline assignment: CDR1 LNHDA and CDR2 SQIVND (reference sequence). The length of the CDR3 is 17 residues. V shed 3 bases and J 0 bases; nucleotides not matched to a gene: 7. The CDR3 reads CASSMDLAGTSTDTQYF. CDR3 DNA: TGTGCCAGTAGTATGGATCTAGCGGGGACTAGCACAGATACGCAGTATTTT. The full variable domain, in which reference TRBV19 and TRBJ2-3 provide the parts outside the CDR3, is DGGITQSPKYLFRKEGQNVTLSCEQNLNHDAMYWYRQDPGQGLRLIYYSQIVNDFQKGDIAEGYSVSREKKESFPLTVTSAQKNPTAFYLCASSMDLAGTSTDTQYFGPGTRLTVL.

This clone appeared a few times. This rearrangement joins TRBV10-1 to TRBJ1-1; 7 nucleotides line up with TRBD1. The germline gives CDR1 WNHNN, CDR2 SYGVQD (reference sequence). CDR3 size: 13 residues. V trimming: 6 bases; J trimming: 5 bases; junction bases outside the gene matches: 6. Here the CDR3 DNA reads TGCGCCAGCAGCCGGGACAGCCGAACTGAAGCTTTCTTT. Protein sequence: CASSRDSRTEAFF.

The rearrangement links TRBV7-2 to TRBJ2-6, with D hard to call. The CDR3 sequence is 16 residues long. Trimming shortened V by 1 base and J by 1 base, and 8 bases separated the two germline ends. The germline CDR1 and CDR2 sequences are SGHTA and FQGNSA. CDR3 residues: CASSLGRVSGANVLTF. In DNA form, the CDR3 reads TGTGCCAGCAGCTTAGGTCGAGTTTCTGGGGCCAACGTCCTGACTTTC.

The chain employs TRBV27 and TRBJ2-1; 12 nucleotides line up with TRBD2. The CDR3 has 17 amino acids. Germline V gives CDR1 MNHEY, CDR2 SMNVEV (reference sequence). J was trimmed by 3 bases and V by 5 bases; bases with no gene match: 8. The CDR3 reads CASSPLPTSGSYNEQFF. CDR3 coding DNA: TGTGCCAGCAGTCCATTGCCGACTAGCGGGAGCTACAATGAGCAGTTCTTC.